This T cell receptor (beta chain) emerged from a study of shared clonotypes between healthy human individuals. Study-wide background: For every donor, three CD4 naive, three CD4 memory, two CD8 naive and one CD8 memory plates were used.

Of note for this clone: Its antigen remains unidentified.

The ends were cut back, 7 bases at V and 0 bases at J, with 17 bases in the middle. The CDR3 is 16 amino acids. From germline, CDR1 is LNHNV and CDR2 YYDKDF (reference sequence). TCRdb keeps only in-frame clones here, not all; method: immunoSEQ multiplex PCR. The sample has about 2,500,000 clones, more than 80% seen once. Study-wide results and limits: A reduction in generation probabilities was seen for non-shared clonotypes relative to those shared by all four donors. Naive subsets typically showed greater estimated richness than memory subsets.

The V gene is TRBV15, the J gene TRBJ2-3; D may be TRBD2 (5 bases). The clonotype comes from a young man in good health. Material for sequencing was naive CD4+ T cells sorted from blood. Subset denoted: CD45RA+ positively selected. The CDR3 sequence: CATTTESGSSTDTQYF. The CDR3 DNA follows: TGTGCCACCACCACCGAATCGGGGTCGAGCACAGATACGCAGTATTTT.